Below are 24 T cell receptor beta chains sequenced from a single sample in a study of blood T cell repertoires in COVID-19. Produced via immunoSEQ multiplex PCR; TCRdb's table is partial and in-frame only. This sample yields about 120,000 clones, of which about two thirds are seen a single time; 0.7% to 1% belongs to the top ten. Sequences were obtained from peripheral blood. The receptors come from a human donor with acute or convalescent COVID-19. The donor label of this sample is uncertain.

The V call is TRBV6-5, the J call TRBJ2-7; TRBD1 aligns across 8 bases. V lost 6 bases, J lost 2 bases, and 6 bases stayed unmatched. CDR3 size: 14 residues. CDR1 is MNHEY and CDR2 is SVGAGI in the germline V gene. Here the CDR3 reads CASRRQGTTYEQYF. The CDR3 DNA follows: TGTGCCAGCAGAAGACAGGGGACCACCTACGAGCAGTACTTC.

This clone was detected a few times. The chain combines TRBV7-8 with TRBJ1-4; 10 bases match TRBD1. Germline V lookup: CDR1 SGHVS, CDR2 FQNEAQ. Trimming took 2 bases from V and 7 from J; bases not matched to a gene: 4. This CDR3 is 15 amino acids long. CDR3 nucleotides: TGTGCCAGCAGCTTATACGACAGGGGGCGTGAAAAACTGTTTTTT. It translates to CASSLYDRGREKLFF.

The CDR3 region is CASSFGTGELFF. In DNA form, the CDR3 reads TGTGCCAGCAGTTTCGGCACCGGGGAGCTGTTTTTT. V gene TRBV27 combines with J gene TRBJ2-2, with D uncertain. V was pared by 3 bases and J by 4 bases, with 3 bases between. The CDR3 covers 12 residues. In germline, CDR1 is MNHEY, CDR2 SMNVEV (reference sequence).

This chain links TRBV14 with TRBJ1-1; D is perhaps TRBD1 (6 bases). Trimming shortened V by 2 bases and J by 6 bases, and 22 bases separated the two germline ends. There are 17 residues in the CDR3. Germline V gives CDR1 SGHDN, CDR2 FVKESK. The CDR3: CASSQRGGGPRIAEAFF. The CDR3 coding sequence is TGTGCCAGCAGCCAAAGGGGCGGGGGCCCTCGGATCGCTGAAGCTTTCTTT. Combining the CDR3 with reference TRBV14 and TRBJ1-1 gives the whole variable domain EAGVTQFPSHSVIEKGQTVTLRCDPISGHDNLYWYRRVMGKEIKFLLHFVKESKQDESGMPNNRFLAERTGGTYSTLKVQPAELEDSGVYFCASSQRGGGPRIAEAFFGQGTRLTVV.

CDR3 sequence: CASSLGWGDRGSYEQYF. CDR3 nucleotide sequence: TGTGCCAGCAGCTTGGGTTGGGGAGACCGGGGGTCCTACGAGCAGTACTTC. The V call is TRBV5-5, the J call TRBJ2-7, with D possibly matching TRBD2 (6 bases). Germline V gives CDR1 SGHKS, CDR2 YYEKEE (reference sequence). The CDR3 is 17 amino acids. V lost 0 bases to trimming and J lost 1 base, with 17 bases between them.

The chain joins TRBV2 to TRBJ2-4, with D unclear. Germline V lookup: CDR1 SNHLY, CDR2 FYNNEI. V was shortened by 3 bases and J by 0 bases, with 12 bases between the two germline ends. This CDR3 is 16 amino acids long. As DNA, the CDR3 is TGTGCCAGCAGTGACCGAGGCAGTCTAGCCAAAAACATTCAGTACTTC. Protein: CASSDRGSLAKNIQYF.

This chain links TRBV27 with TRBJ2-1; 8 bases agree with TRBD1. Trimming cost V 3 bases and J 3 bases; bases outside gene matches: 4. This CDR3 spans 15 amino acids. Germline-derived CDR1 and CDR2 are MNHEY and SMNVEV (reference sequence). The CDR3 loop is CASSFLGQGYNEQFF. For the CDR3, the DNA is TGTGCCAGCAGTTTCTTAGGACAGGGCTACAATGAGCAGTTCTTC.

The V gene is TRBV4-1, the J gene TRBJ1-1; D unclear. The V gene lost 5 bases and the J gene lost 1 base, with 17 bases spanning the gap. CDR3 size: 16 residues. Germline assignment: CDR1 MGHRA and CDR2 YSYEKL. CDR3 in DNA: TGCGCCAGCAGCTCAAGAGGCGGGTACGGGAACACTGAAGCTTTCTTT. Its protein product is CASSSRGGYGNTEAFF.

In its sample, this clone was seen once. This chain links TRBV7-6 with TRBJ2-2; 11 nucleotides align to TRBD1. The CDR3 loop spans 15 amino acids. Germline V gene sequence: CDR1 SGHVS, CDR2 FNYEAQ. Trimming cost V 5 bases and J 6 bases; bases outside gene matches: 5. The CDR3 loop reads CASSTPGQGAGELFF. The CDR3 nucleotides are TGTGCCAGCAGCACCCCGGGACAGGGGGCCGGGGAGCTGTTTTTT.

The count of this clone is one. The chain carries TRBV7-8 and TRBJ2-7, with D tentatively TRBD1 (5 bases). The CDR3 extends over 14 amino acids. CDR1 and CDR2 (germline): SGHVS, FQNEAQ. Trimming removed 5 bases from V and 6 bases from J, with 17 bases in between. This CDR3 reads CASSLSQGWGEQYV. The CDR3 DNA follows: TGTGCCAGCAGCCTATCGCAGGGATGGGGCGAGCAGTACGTC.

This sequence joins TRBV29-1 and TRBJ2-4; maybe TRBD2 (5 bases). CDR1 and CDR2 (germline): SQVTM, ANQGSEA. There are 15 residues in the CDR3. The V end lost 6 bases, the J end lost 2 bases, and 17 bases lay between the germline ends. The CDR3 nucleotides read TGCAGCGTGCGTGCGGGCATCGGGTCCAAAAACATTCAGTACTTC. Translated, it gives CSVRAGIGSKNIQYF.

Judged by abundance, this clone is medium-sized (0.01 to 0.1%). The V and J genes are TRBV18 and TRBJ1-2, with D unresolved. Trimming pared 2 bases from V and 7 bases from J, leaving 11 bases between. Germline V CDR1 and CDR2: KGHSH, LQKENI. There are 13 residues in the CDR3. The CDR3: CASSPNNGGGYTF. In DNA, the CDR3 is TGTGCCAGCTCACCAAACAATGGTGGTGGCTACACCTTC.

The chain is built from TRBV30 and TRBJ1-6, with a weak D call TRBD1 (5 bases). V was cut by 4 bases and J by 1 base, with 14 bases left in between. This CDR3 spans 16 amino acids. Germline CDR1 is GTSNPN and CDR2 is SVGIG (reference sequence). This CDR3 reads CAWNAGGISYNSPLHF. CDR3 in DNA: TGTGCCTGGAATGCCGGGGGAATATCCTATAATTCACCCCTCCACTTT.

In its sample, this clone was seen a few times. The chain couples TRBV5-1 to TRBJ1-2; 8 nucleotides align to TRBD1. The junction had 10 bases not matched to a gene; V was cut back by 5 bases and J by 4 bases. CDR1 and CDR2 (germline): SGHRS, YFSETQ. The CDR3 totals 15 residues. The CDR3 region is CASRQGENPVYGYTF. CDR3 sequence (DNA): TGCGCCAGCAGACAGGGGGAGAATCCAGTCTATGGCTACACCTTC.

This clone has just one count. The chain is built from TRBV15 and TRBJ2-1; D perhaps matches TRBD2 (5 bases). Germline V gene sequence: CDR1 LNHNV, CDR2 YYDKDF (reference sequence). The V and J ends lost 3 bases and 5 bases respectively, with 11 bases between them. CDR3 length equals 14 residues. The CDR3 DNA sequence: TGTGCCACCAGCAGCTTGGACTGGGACAATGAGCAGTTCTTC. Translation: CATSSLDWDNEQFF.

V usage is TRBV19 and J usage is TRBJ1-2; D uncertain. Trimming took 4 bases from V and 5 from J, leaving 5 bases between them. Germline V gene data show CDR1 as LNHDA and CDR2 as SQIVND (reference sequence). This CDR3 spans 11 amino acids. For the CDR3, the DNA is TGTGCCAGTAGTACGGGGTATGGCTACACCTTC. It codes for CASSTGYGYTF.

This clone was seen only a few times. The CDR3 loop is CASSLIQATTEAFF. The CDR3 DNA reads TGTGCCAGCAGCTTGATACAGGCTACAACTGAAGCTTTCTTT. The V gene is TRBV5-5, the J gene TRBJ1-1; D perhaps matches TRBD1 (5 bases). The V and J ends lost 1 base and 5 bases respectively, with 12 bases between them. From germline, CDR1 is SGHKS and CDR2 YYEKEE (reference sequence). The CDR3 covers 14 residues.

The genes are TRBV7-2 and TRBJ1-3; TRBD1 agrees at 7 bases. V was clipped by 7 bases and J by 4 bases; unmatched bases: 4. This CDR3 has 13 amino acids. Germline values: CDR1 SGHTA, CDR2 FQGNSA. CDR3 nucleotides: TGTGCCAGCATGGCAGGGGGAGGAAACACCATATATTTT. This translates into CASMAGGGNTIYF.

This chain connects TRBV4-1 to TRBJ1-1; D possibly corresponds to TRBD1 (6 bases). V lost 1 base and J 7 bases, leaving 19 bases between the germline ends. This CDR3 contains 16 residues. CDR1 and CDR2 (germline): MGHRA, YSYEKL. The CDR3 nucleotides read TGCGCCAGCAGCCAAGGTACAGGGTCGGGGTGGGGTGAAGCTTTCTTT. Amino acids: CASSQGTGSGWGEAFF.

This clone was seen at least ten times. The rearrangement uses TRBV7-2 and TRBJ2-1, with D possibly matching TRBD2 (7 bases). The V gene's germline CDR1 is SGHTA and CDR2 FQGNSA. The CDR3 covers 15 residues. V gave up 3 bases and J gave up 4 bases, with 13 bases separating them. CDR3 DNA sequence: TGTGCCAGCAGCTTGGGGGGGGCATCTTACAATGAGCAGTTCTTC. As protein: CASSLGGASYNEQFF.

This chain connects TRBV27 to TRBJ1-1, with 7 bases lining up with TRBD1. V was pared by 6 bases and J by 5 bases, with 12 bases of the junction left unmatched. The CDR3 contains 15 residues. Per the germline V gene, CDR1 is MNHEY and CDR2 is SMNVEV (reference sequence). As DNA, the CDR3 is TGTGCCAGCAGACCGTCTTGGGTACAGGGGACTGAAGCTTTCTTT. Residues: CASRPSWVQGTEAFF.

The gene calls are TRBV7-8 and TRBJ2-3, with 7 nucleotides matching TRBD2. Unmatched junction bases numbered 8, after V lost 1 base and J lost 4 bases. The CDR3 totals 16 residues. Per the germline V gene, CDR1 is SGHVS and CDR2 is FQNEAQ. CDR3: CASSLEGGGMSDTQYF. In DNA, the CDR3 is TGTGCCAGCAGCTTAGAAGGCGGGGGTATGTCAGATACGCAGTATTTT.

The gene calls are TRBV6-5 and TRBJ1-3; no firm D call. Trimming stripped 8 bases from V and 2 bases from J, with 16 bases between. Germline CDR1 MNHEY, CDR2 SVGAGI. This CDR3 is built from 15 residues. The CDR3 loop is CASYSTVLTGNTIYF. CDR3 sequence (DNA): TGTGCCAGCTACAGTACCGTACTTACTGGAAACACCATATATTTT.

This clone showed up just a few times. This CDR3 is CASSLSGTPAGRAEAFF. CDR3 nucleotide sequence: TGTGCCAGCAGTCTCTCCGGGACACCCGCCGGGAGGGCTGAAGCTTTCTTT. V is TRBV3-1 (or the pseudogene TRBV3-2) and J is TRBJ1-1, with a tentative D call TRBD1 (6 bases). This CDR3 contains 17 residues. Germline V gives CDR1 LGHDT, CDR2 YNNKEL (reference sequence). Deletions cut 6 bases from V and 6 bases from J, with 26 bases between.